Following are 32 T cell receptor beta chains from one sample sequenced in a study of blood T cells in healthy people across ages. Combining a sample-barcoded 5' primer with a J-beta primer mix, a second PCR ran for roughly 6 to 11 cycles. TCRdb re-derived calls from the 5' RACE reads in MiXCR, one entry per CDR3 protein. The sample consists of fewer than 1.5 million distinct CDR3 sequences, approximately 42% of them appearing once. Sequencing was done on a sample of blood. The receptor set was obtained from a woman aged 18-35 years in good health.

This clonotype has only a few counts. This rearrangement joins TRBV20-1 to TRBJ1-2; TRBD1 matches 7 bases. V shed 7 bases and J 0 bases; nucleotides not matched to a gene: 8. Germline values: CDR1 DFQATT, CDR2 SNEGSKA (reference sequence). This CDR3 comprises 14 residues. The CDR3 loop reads CSGATTGPNYGYTF. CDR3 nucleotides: TGCAGTGGCGCGACGACAGGGCCTAACTATGGCTACACCTTC.

CDR3 DNA: TGCGCCAGCAGCGTCGCGGGAGGCGGGACAGTCGAGAATGAAAAACTGTTTTTT. Protein sequence: CASSVAGGGTVENEKLFF. The chain recombines TRBV5-1 with TRBJ1-4, with TRBD1 identical over 7 bases. Germline V CDR1 and CDR2: SGHRS, YFSETQ. V trimming: 4 bases; J trimming: 5 bases; junction bases outside the gene matches: 17. The CDR3 is 18 residues long.

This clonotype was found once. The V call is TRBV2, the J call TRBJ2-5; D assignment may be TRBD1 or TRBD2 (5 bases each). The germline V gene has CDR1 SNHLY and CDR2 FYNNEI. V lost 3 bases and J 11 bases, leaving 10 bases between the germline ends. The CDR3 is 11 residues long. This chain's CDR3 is CASSDREWQYF. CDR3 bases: TGTGCCAGCAGTGACAGGGAGTGGCAGTACTTC.

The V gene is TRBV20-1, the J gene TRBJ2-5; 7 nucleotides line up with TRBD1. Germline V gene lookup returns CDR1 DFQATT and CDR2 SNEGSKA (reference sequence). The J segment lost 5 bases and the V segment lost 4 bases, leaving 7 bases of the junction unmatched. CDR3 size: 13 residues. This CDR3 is CSATRTGGETQYF. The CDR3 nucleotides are TGCAGTGCTACTCGGACAGGCGGGGAGACCCAGTACTTC.

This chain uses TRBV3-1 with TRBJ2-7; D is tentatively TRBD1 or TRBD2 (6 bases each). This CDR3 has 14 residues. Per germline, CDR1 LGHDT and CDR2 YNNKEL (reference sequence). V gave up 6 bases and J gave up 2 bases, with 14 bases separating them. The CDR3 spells CASRGGIGTYEQYF. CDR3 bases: TGTGCCAGCAGAGGGGGGATTGGGACCTACGAGCAGTACTTC.

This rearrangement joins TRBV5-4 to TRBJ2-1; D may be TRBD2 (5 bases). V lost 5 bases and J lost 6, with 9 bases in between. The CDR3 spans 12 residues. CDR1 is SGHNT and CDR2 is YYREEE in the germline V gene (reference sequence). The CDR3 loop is CASRRLANEQFF. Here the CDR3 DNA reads TGTGCCAGCAGGCGGCTAGCCAATGAGCAGTTCTTC.

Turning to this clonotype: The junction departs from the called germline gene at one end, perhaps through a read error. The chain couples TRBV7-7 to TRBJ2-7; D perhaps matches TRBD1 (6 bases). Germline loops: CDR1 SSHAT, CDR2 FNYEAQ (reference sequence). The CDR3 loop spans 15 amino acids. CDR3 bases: TGTGCTAGCAGCCCCATTCCCCCAGGGGCCTACGAGCAGTACTTC. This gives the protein CASSPIPPGAYEQYF.

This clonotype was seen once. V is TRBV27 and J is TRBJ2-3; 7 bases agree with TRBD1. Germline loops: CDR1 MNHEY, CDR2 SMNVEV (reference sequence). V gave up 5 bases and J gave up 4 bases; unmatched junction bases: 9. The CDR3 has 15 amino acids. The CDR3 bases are TGTGCCAGCAGTCCGACAGGGTCGGCGGCAGATACGCAGTATTTT. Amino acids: CASSPTGSAADTQYF.

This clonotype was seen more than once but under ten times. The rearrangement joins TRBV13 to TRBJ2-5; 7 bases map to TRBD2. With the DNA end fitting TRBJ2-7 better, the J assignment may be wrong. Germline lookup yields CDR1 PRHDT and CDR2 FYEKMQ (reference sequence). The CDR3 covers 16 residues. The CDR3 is CASSYFRGLSRGEQYF. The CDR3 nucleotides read TGTGCCAGCAGCTATTTTCGGGGACTATCGAGGGGCGAGCAGTACTTC.

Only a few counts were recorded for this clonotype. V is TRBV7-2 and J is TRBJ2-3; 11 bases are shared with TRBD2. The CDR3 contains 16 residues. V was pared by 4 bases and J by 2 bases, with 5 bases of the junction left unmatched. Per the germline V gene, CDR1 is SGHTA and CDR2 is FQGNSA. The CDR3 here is CASSSRTSGFTDTQYF. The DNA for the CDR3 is TGTGCCAGCAGCTCCCGGACTAGCGGGTTCACAGATACGCAGTATTTT.

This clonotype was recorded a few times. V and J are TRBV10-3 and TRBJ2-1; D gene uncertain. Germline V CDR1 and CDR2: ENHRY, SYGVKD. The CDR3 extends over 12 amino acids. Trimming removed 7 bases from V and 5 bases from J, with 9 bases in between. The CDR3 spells CAIKAKDNEQFF. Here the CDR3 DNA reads TGTGCCATCAAGGCCAAGGACAATGAGCAGTTCTTC.

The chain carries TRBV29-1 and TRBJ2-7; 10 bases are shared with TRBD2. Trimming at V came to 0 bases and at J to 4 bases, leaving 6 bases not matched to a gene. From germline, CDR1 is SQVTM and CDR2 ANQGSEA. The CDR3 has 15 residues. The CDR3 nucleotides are TGCAGCGTTGAAGACAAGCGGACTAGCGGATACGAGCAGTACTTC. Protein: CSVEDKRTSGYEQYF.

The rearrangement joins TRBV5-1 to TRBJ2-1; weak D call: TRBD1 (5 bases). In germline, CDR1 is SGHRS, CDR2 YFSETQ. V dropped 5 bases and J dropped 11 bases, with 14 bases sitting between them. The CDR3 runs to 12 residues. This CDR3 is CASSGQGAKQFF. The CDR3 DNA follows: TGCGCCAGCAGTGGGCAGGGTGCTAAGCAGTTCTTC.

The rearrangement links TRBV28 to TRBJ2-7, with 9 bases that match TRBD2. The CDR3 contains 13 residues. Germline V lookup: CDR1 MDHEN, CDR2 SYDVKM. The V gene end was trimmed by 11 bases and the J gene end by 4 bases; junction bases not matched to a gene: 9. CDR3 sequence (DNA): TGTGCCGCCCTCGGGACTAGCCCTTACGAGCAGTACTTC. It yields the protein CAALGTSPYEQYF.

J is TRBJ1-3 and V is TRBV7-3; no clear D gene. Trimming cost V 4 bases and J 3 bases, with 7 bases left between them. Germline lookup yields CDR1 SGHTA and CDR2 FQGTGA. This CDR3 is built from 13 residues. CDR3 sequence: CASSSYLGNTIYF. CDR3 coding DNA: TGTGCCAGCAGCTCCTACCTTGGAAACACCATATATTTT.

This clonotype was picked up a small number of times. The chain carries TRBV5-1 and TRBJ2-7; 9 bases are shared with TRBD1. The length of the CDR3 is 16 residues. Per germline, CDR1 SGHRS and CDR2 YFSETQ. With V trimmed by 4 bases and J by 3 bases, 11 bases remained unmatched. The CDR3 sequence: CASSGRGATGGYEQYF. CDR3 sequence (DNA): TGCGCCAGCAGCGGCAGAGGTGCGACAGGGGGCTACGAGCAGTACTTC.

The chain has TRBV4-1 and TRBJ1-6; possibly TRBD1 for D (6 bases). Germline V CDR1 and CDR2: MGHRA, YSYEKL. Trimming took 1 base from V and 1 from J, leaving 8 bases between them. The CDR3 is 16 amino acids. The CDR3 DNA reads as TGCGCCAGCAGCCAAGCCCAGGGGTCCTATAATTCACCCCTCCACTTT. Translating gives CASSQAQGSYNSPLHF.

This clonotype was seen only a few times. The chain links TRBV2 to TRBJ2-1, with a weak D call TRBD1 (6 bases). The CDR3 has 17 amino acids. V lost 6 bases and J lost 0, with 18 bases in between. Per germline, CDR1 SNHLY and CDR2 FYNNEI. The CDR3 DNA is TGTGCCAGCAGCGCAACTCAGACAGGAAACTCCTACAATGAGCAGTTCTTC. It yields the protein CASSATQTGNSYNEQFF.

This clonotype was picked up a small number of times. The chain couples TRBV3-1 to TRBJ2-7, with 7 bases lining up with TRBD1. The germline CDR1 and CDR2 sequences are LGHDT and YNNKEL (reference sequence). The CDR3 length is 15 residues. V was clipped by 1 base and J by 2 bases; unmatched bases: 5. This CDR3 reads CASSQAGQDPYEQYF. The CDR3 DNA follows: TGTGCCAGCAGCCAAGCTGGACAGGATCCCTACGAGCAGTACTTC.

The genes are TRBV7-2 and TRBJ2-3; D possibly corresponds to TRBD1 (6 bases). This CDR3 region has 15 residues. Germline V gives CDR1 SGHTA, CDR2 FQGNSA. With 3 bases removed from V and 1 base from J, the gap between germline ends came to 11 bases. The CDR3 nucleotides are TGTGCCAGCAGCTTCAGGGGCCGCGGCACAGATACGCAGTATTTT. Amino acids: CASSFRGRGTDTQYF. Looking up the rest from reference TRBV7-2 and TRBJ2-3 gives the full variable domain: GAGVSQSPSNKVTEKGKDVELRCDPISGHTALYWYRQSLGQGLEFLIYFQGNSAPDKSGLPSDRFSAERTGGSVSTLTIQRTQQEDSAVYLCASSFRGRGTDTQYFGPGTRLTVL.

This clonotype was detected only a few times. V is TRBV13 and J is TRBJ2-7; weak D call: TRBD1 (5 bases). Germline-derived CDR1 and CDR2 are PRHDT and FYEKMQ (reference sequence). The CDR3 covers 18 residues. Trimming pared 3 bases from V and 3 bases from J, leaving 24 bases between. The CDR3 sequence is CASSFLAENLLGHYEQYF. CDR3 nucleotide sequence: TGTGCCAGCAGCTTCCTGGCAGAAAACCTCCTGGGGCACTACGAGCAGTACTTC. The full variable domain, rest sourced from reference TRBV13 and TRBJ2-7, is AAGVIQSPRHLIKEKRETATLKCYPIPRHDTVYWYQQGPGQDPQFLISFYEKMQSDKGSIPDRFSAQQFSDYHSELNMSSLELGDSALYFCASSFLAENLLGHYEQYFGPGTRLTVT.

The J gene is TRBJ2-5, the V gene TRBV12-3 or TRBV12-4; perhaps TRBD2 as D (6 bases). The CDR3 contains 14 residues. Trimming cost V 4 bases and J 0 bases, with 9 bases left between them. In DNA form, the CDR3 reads TGTGCCAGCAGTTCCCGGGACTACCAAGAGACCCAGTACTTC. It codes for CASSSRDYQETQYF.

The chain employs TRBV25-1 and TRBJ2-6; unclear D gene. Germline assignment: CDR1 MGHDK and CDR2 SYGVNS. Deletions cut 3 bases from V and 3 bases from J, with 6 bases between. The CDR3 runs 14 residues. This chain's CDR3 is CASSDSLGANVLTF. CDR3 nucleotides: TGTGCCAGCAGTGACTCTCTTGGGGCCAACGTCCTGACTTTC.

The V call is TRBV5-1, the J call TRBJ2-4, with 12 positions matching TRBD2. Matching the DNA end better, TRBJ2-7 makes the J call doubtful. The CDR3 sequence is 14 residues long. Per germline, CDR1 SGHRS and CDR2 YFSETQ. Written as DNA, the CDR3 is TGCGCCAGCCGGGAGACTAGCGGGAGCCACGAGCAGTACTTC. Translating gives CASRETSGSHEQYF.

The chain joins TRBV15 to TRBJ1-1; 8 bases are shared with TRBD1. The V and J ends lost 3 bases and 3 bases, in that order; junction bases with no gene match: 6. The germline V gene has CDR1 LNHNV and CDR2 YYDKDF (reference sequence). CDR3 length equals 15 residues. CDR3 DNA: TGTGCCACCAGCAGCGGGACAGGCAGGTACACTGAAGCTTTCTTT. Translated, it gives CATSSGTGRYTEAFF. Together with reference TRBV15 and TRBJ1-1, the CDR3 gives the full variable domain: DAMVIQNPRYQVTQFGKPVTLSCSQTLNHNVMYWYQQKSSQAPKLLFHYYDKDFNNEADTPDNFQSRRPNTSFCFLDIRSPGLGDTAMYLCATSSGTGRYTEAFFGQGTRLTVV.

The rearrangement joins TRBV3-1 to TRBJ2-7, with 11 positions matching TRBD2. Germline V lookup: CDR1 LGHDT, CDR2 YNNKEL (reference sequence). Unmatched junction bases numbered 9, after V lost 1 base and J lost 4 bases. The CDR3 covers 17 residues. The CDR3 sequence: CASSQGLAGGPIYEQYF. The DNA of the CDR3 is TGTGCCAGCAGCCAAGGCCTAGCGGGGGGACCTATTTACGAGCAGTACTTC.

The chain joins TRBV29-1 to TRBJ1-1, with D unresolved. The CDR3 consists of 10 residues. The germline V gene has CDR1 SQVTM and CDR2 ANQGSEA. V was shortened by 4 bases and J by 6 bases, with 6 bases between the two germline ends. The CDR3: CSVVGSEAFF. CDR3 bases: TGCAGCGTTGTTGGATCTGAAGCTTTCTTT.

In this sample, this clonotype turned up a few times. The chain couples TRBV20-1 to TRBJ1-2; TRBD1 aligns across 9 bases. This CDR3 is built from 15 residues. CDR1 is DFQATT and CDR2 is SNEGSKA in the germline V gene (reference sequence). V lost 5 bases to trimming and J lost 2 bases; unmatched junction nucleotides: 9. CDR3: CSAPSKGTGNYGYTF. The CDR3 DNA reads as TGCAGTGCTCCTAGCAAGGGGACAGGGAACTATGGCTACACCTTC.

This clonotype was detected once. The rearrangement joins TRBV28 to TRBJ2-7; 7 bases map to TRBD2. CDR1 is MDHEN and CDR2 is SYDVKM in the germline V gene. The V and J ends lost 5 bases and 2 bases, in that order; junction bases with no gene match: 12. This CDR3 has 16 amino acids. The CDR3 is CASSAGAGEGTYEQYF. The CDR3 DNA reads TGTGCCAGCAGTGCCGGTGCGGGGGAGGGAACCTACGAGCAGTACTTC.

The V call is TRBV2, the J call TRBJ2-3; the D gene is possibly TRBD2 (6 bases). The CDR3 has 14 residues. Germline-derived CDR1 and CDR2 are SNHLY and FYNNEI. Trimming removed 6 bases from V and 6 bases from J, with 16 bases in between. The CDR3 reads CASRYSGYRDTQYF. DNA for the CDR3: TGTGCCAGCAGGTACAGCGGGTACAGGGATACGCAGTATTTT.

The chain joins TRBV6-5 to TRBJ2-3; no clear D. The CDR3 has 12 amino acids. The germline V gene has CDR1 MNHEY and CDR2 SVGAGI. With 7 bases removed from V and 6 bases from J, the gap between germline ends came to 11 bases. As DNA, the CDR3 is TGTGCCAGCACCCGGGCGCGGGATACGCAGTATTTT. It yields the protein CASTRARDTQYF.

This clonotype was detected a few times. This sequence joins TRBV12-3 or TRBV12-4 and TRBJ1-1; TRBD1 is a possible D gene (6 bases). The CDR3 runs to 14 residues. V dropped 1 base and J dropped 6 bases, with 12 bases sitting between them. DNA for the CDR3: TGTGCCAGCAGTTTAGGAGGCAGGGGCTCTGAAGCTTTCTTT. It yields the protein CASSLGGRGSEAFF.